The sequence of this T cell receptor beta chain was determined in a study of T cells in women clearing cervical HPV infection. The study, taken as a whole, reports: It is unknown whether associations predate infection; no effector/memory or HPV-specific sorting. Unknown T-cell numbers per sample may underlie the richness differences. Cases carried less TRBV6-7 than controls: roughly 0.12% versus 0.17%.

Average input was around 1,300 ng genomic DNA for immunoSEQ TCR beta CDR3 amplification. Only in-frame clones appear in the TCRdb table, and some are missing; sequencing was by immunoSEQ multiplex PCR. Reported are about 27,000 clones; the ten largest clones contain 20% to 25%. This CDR3 is 15 amino acids long. After removal of 4 bases from V and 6 bases from J, the junction contained 11 bases not matched to a gene. CDR1 and CDR2 from the germline V gene are SEHNR and FQNEAQ (reference sequence). Comment on this clone: Its antigen is still unknown. From the germline J gene comes the end of the CDR3, since the read stops 3 residues before it.

This clonotype was sampled from a woman between 18 and 69 years old with a cervical HPV16 infection that either progressed to CIN3+ or cleared (not recorded which). Source material: blood buffy coat. The rearrangement joins TRBV7-9 to TRBJ1-2; 7 nucleotides agree with TRBD1. The covered CDR3 bases are TGTGCCAGCAGCTCAGCCCTGACAGGGACCGATGGC. Encoded protein: CASSSALTGTDG. The entire CDR3 sequence reads CASSSALTGTDGYTF.